Shown below are 21 T cell receptor beta chains from a single sample sequenced in a study of tumor-infiltrating lymphocytes in oesophageal squamous cell carcinoma. TCRdb analysed the PCR reads with MiXCR anew, one entry per CDR3 protein. This sample has about 12,000 distinct CDR3 sequences, with approximately 50% found just once. Specimen: esophageal tumor tissue. The receptor source for this set is a female donor with esophageal squamous cell carcinoma.

The chain is built from TRBV12-3 or TRBV12-4 and TRBJ2-1, with D maybe TRBD1 (6 bases). The J call may be faulty, since TRBJ2-5 better matches the DNA end. This CDR3 comprises 12 residues. This CDR3 reads CASGGVQETQYF. DNA of the CDR3: TGTGCCAGCGGGGGCGTCCAAGAGACCCAGTACTTC.

This clonotype showed up many times. The V gene is TRBV6-1, the J gene TRBJ1-1; TRBD1 is a possible D gene (5 bases). V lost 8 bases, J lost 3 bases, and 19 bases lay in between. The V gene's germline CDR1 is MNHNS and CDR2 SASEGT. This CDR3 spans 15 amino acids. CDR3 in amino acids: CASGKGTGGHTEAFF. The CDR3 nucleotides are TGTGCCAGCGGTAAGGGTACAGGAGGTCACACTGAAGCTTTCTTT.

This rearrangement joins TRBV6-1 to TRBJ2-6; 8 bases agree with TRBD2. The J call may be faulty, since TRBJ2-5 better matches the DNA end. The CDR3 consists of 16 residues. Germline values: CDR1 MNHNS, CDR2 SASEGT. The CDR3 loop is CASTTPGGRLQETQYF. Here the CDR3 DNA reads TGTGCCAGCACTACACCGGGGGGGCGACTTCAAGAGACCCAGTACTTC.

The chain combines TRBV11-3 with TRBJ2-5; no definite D call. TRBJ2-1 explains the end of the DNA better; the J call may be wrong. The CDR3 sequence is 13 residues long. Germline CDR1 reads SGHNT; CDR2 reads YENEEA. The CDR3 nucleotides read TGTGCCAGCAGCTTAGCTATCTACAATGAGCAGTTCTTC. This gives the protein CASSLAIYNEQFF.

This clonotype was seen a handful of times. V is TRBV19 and J is TRBJ1-1; TRBD1 is a possible D gene (5 bases). Germline loops: CDR1 LNHDA, CDR2 SQIVND (reference sequence). Trimming shortened V by 0 bases and J by 7 bases, and 12 bases separated the two germline ends. The CDR3 contains 14 residues. The CDR3: CASSIDGGSGEAFF. The CDR3 DNA reads TGTGCCAGTAGTATAGATGGGGGTAGCGGTGAAGCTTTCTTT.

The chain couples TRBV11-2 to TRBJ2-1; 9 bases align to TRBD2. The J call may be faulty, since TRBJ2-5 better matches the DNA end. The CDR3 has 18 amino acids. The germline V gene has CDR1 SGHAT and CDR2 FQNNGV. The CDR3 DNA follows: TGTGCCAGCAGCCCCACCCCGTCCGTAGCGGGAGAAGGGGAGACCCAGTACTTC. Translated, it gives CASSPTPSVAGEGETQYF.

In the case of this clonotype: A read error may explain this, as a much larger clone is one base away. The V gene is TRBV7-4, the J gene TRBJ2-1, with a weak D call TRBD2 (6 bases). The CDR3 covers 14 residues. In germline, CDR1 is SGHVT, CDR2 SQSDAQ. Trimming stripped 4 bases from V and 10 bases from J, with 17 bases between. CDR3 in DNA: TGTGCCAGCAGCTCCCGGGAGCGCTCCTACGAGCAGTTCTTC. Translated: CASSSRERSYEQFF.

The chain uses TRBV7-9 and TRBJ2-1; D is uncertain. In germline, CDR1 is SEHNR, CDR2 FQNEAQ (reference sequence). This CDR3 contains 13 residues. The ends were cut back, 0 bases at V and 4 bases at J, with 4 bases in the middle. CDR3 coding DNA: TGTGCCAGCAGCTTAGCCCAATACAATGAGCAGTTCTTC. Residues: CASSLAQYNEQFF.

Notes on this clonotype: One junction end does not reproduce the germline sequence, and a read error may be involved. The chain combines TRBV19 with TRBJ2-2; 9 nucleotides align to TRBD2. The CDR3 has 14 residues. Germline values: CDR1 LNHDA, CDR2 SQIVND (reference sequence). CDR3 in DNA: TGTGCCAGTAGGACTAGCGGTAACACCGGGGAGCAGTTTTTT. Translated, it gives CASRTSGNTGEQFF.

This clonotype has a single count. The chain joins TRBV19 to TRBJ2-7, with TRBD2 identical over 8 bases. The J call may be mistaken, given a closer DNA end match to TRBJ2-1. The CDR3 is 14 residues long. Germline loops: CDR1 LNHDA, CDR2 SQIVND (reference sequence). CDR3 nucleotide sequence: TGTGCCAGTAGTGACGCGGGAGGCCACAATGAGCAGTTCTTC. This codes for CASSDAGGHNEQFF.

For this clonotype: Mismatch with germline at one junction end may stem from a read error. The V and J genes are TRBV18 and TRBJ1-2, with 9 positions matching TRBD1. This CDR3 region has 17 residues. Germline V CDR1 and CDR2: KGHSH, LQKENI. This CDR3 is CASSPLFGRDRDYGYIF. The CDR3 bases are TGTGCCAGCTCACCCCTCTTTGGGCGGGACAGGGATTATGGCTACATCTTC.

This clonotype showed up many times. The chain couples TRBV5-1 to TRBJ1-1, with 7 bases that match TRBD1. The V gene's germline CDR1 is SGHRS and CDR2 YFSETQ. After removal of 0 bases from V and 5 bases from J, the junction contained 7 bases not matched to a gene. The CDR3 is made up of 15 amino acids. In nucleotides, the CDR3 is TGCGCCAGCAGCTTGGGACAGGGAAGAGGGACTGAAGCTTTCTTT. It is translated as CASSLGQGRGTEAFF.

The chain uses TRBV12-3 or TRBV12-4 and TRBJ1-2; D is unresolved. The germline V and J ends were trimmed by 6 bases and 0 bases, with 8 bases remaining between them. The CDR3 extends over 13 amino acids. Here the CDR3 DNA reads TGTGCCAGCAGCCGCGGAGCTAACTATGGCTACACCTTC. Translation: CASSRGANYGYTF.

This clonotype was counted ten times or more. The chain combines TRBV7-8 with TRBJ1-2; 11 nucleotides align to TRBD1. Germline V CDR1 and CDR2: SGHVS, FQNEAQ. The CDR3 sequence is 15 residues long. After removal of 1 base from V and 7 bases from J, the junction contained 5 bases not matched to a gene. The CDR3 loop reads CASSLDGQGAGGYTF. The CDR3 DNA sequence: TGTGCCAGCAGCTTAGACGGACAGGGGGCAGGTGGCTACACCTTC.

As concerns this clonotype: Lacking the conserved final phenylalanine or tryptophan, this CDR3 likely reflects a read error. Because the CDR3's place on the DNA is in doubt, the DNA is left out and the CDR3 is given as listed by TCRdb. This sequence joins TRBV13 and TRBJ1-2; the table calls TRBD1, which could not be checked here. With termini counted, the CDR3 has 8 amino acids. Per the germline V gene, CDR1 is PRHDT and CDR2 is FYEKMQ (reference sequence). The CDR3 reads CASSLGGG.

To note about this clonotype: A read error may produce the germline difference seen at one junction end. The gene calls are TRBV2 and TRBJ2-4; D remains unclear. Per the germline V gene, CDR1 is SNHLY and CDR2 is FYNNEI. The CDR3 totals 13 residues. CDR3 bases: TGTGCCAGCAGCGAAGCGACAAGCAATGAGCAGTACTTC. Translating gives CASSEATSNEQYF.

This clonotype was counted only a few times. The chain uses TRBV10-2 and TRBJ2-1; 10 bases agree with TRBD1. The tail of the sequence fits TRBJ2-7 better, so the J call may be wrong. The germline V gene encodes CDR1 WSHSY and CDR2 SAAADI. The CDR3 totals 15 residues. The CDR3 bases are TGCGCCAGCAGTCATCCGGGACAGGGGAGCAACGAGCAGTACTTC. Protein: CASSHPGQGSNEQYF.

The chain carries TRBV9 and TRBJ2-3, with 7 nucleotides matching TRBD2. The V and J ends lost 3 bases and 2 bases, in that order; junction bases with no gene match: 6. Germline CDR1 and CDR2: SGDLS and YYNGEE. There are 15 residues in the CDR3. The CDR3 spells CASSEASGYTDTQYF. The CDR3 nucleotides read TGTGCCAGCAGCGAGGCTAGCGGATACACAGATACGCAGTATTTT.

This clonotype was seen ten or more times. The rearrangement joins TRBV5-1 to TRBJ2-5; no reliable D call. V was shortened by 0 bases and J by 5 bases, with 8 bases between the two germline ends. The germline CDR1 and CDR2 sequences are SGHRS and YFSETQ. CDR3 length: 13 residues. The CDR3 loop is CASSLARVETQYF. The CDR3 coding sequence is TGCGCCAGCAGCTTGGCCCGGGTTGAGACCCAGTACTTC.

The V and J genes are TRBV28 and TRBJ2-6; unclear D gene. The CDR3 is 14 residues long. The germline V gene encodes CDR1 MDHEN and CDR2 SYDVKM. V lost 5 bases and J 2 bases, leaving 7 bases between the germline ends. The CDR3 is CASSIVAGANVLTF. Written as DNA, the CDR3 is TGTGCCAGCAGTATAGTGGCTGGGGCCAACGTCCTGACTTTC.

This clonotype was counted at least ten times. V and J are TRBV2 and TRBJ2-7; 10 bases fit TRBD1. This CDR3 region has 14 residues. CDR1 is SNHLY and CDR2 is FYNNEI in the germline V gene. Trimming cost V 4 bases and J 6 bases; bases outside gene matches: 6. In DNA form, the CDR3 reads TGTGCCAGCAGTGGGGGACAGGGGTCGAGCGAGCAGTACTTC. Translated, it gives CASSGGQGSSEQYF.